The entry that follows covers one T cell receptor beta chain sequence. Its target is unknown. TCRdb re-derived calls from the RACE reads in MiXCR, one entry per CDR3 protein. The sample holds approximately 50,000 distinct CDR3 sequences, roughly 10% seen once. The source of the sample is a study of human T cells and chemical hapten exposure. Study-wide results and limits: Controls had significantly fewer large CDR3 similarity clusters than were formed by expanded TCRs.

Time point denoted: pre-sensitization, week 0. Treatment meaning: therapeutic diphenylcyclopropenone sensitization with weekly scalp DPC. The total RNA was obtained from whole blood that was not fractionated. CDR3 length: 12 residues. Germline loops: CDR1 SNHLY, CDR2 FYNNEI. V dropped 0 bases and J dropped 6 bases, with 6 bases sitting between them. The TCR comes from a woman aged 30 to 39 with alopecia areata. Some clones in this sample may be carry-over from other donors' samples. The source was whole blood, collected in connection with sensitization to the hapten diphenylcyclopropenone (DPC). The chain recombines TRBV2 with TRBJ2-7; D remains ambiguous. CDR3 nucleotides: TGTGCCAGCAGTGAAGCACAGTTCGAGCAGTACTTC. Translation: CASSEAQFEQYF.